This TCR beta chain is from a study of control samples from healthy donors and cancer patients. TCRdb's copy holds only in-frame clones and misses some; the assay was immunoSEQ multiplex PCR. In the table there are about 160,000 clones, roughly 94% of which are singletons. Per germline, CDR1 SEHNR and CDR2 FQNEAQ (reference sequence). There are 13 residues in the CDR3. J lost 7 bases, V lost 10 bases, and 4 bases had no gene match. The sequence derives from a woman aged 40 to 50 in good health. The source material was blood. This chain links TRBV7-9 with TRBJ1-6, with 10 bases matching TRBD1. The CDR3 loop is CATKGQGNSPLHF. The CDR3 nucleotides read TGTGCCACCAAGGGACAGGGGAATTCACCCCTCCACTTT.